Shown below are 32 T cell receptor beta chains from a single sample sequenced in a study of cytomegalovirus exposure and HLA in healthy donors. Primers included in the PCR were 60 Vbeta and 13 Jbeta primers. Produced via immunoSEQ multiplex PCR; TCRdb's table is partial and in-frame only. The repertoire holds 150,000 or so clones, with approximately 80% as singletons. Input material: PBMCs. The receptors stem from a man aged 50 to 59 in good health and CMV-seronegative.

This sequence joins TRBV11-3 and TRBJ2-5; D perhaps matches TRBD2 (5 bases). This CDR3 comprises 17 residues. CDR1 and CDR2 from the germline V gene are SGHNT and YENEEA. V was shortened by 1 base and J by 1 base, with 16 bases between the two germline ends. In nucleotides, the CDR3 is TGTGCCAGCAGCTTAGGGGTCACTAGACGAGGCCAAGAGACCCAGTACTTC. Translating it yields CASSLGVTRRGQETQYF. Supplemented by reference TRBV11-3 and TRBJ2-5, the full variable domain reads EAGVVQSPRYKIIEKKQPVAFWCNPISGHNTLYWYLQNLGQGPELLIRYENEEAVDDSQLPKDRFSAERLKGVDSTLKIQPAELGDSAVYLCASSLGVTRRGQETQYFGPGTRLLVL.

The V and J genes are TRBV15 and TRBJ1-1; D is perhaps TRBD1 (5 bases). The germline CDR1 and CDR2 sequences are LNHNV and YYDKDF (reference sequence). V was pared by 1 base and J by 4 bases, with 16 bases between. The CDR3 is made up of 16 amino acids. CDR3 DNA: TGTGCCACCAGCAGAGGTGGGGCGGGGGAAGGCACTGAAGCTTTCTTT. This translates into CATSRGGAGEGTEAFF.

The J gene is TRBJ2-7, the V gene TRBV7-2, with D uncertain. Germline V gene data show CDR1 as SGHTA and CDR2 as FQGNSA. Trimming pared 1 base from V and 11 bases from J, leaving 9 bases between. The CDR3 is made up of 11 amino acids. CDR3 sequence reads: CASSLGTAKYF. Here the CDR3 DNA reads TGTGCCAGCAGCTTAGGTACAGCAAAGTACTTC.

The chain couples TRBV7-8 to TRBJ2-1; 12 nucleotides agree with TRBD1. The trim removed 2 bases at V and 4 bases at J, leaving 9 bases unmatched. CDR1 SGHVS and CDR2 FQNEAQ come from the germline V gene. The CDR3 covers 18 residues. This CDR3 reads CASSLRSGTGGAYNEQFF. CDR3 in DNA: TGTGCCAGCAGCTTAAGATCCGGGACAGGGGGCGCGTACAATGAGCAGTTCTTC. The variable domain in full, completed from reference TRBV7-8 and TRBJ2-1, reads GAGVSQSPRYKVAKRGQDVALRCDPISGHVSLFWYQQALGQGPEFLTYFQNEAQLDKSGLPSDRFFAERPEGSVSTLKIQRTQQEDSAVYLCASSLRSGTGGAYNEQFFGPGTRLTVL.

The CDR3 DNA sequence: TGTGCCACCTTAACAGGGGTACCGAACACTGAAGCTTTCTTT. It translates to CATLTGVPNTEAFF. The chain uses TRBV19 and TRBJ1-1, with 7 positions matching TRBD1. J lost 1 base, V lost 10 bases, and 9 bases had no gene match. The CDR3 length is 14 residues. Germline CDR1 and CDR2: LNHDA and SQIVND (reference sequence).

The V gene is TRBV9, the J gene TRBJ2-5; no reliable D call. CDR1 is SGDLS and CDR2 is YYNGEE in the germline V gene. V lost 0 bases and J lost 5, with 8 bases in between. This CDR3 contains 13 residues. In DNA, the CDR3 is TGTGCCAGCAGCGTAGCTAGGTGGGAGACCCAGTACTTC. Translated: CASSVARWETQYF. The full variable domain, its missing parts supplied by reference TRBV9 and TRBJ2-5, is DSGVTQTPKHLITATGQRVTLRCSPRSGDLSVYWYQQSLDQGLQFLIQYYNGEERAKGNILERFSAQQFPDLHSELNLSSLELGDSALYFCASSVARWETQYFGPGTRLLVL.

The chain combines TRBV5-6 with TRBJ2-7; weak D call: TRBD2 (5 bases). The CDR3 consists of 15 residues. V was clipped by 0 bases and J by 4 bases, with 14 bases between them. Germline V gene data show CDR1 as SGHDT and CDR2 as YYEEEE. CDR3 bases: TGTGCCAGCAGCTTGGGGCGGCACCGAGGGTACGAGCAGTACTTC. Translation gives CASSLGRHRGYEQYF.

This sequence joins TRBV10-1 and TRBJ2-2; TRBD1 matches at 8 bases. The CDR3 sequence is 15 residues long. With 7 bases clipped from V and 1 base from J, the junction kept 5 bases outside the gene matches. Germline assignment: CDR1 WNHNN and CDR2 SYGVQD (reference sequence). CDR3 DNA sequence: TGCGCCAGCAAAAGACAGGGGCAGAACACCGGGGAGCTGTTTTTT. This codes for CASKRQGQNTGELFF.

The J gene is TRBJ2-1, the V gene TRBV2; possibly TRBD1 for D (5 bases). The CDR3 length is 11 residues. Germline values: CDR1 SNHLY, CDR2 FYNNEI. V was clipped by 2 bases and J by 16 bases, with 12 bases between them. The CDR3 region has the DNA TGTGCCAGCAGTGAACAGGAGCAGGGTTTCTTC. Protein product: CASSEQEQGFF.

The chain recombines TRBV18 with TRBJ1-2, with 9 positions matching TRBD1. The CDR3 covers 14 residues. Trimming cost V 4 bases and J 4 bases; bases outside gene matches: 4. Germline CDR1 and CDR2: KGHSH and LQKENI. The CDR3 sequence is CASSRTGEGYGYTF. CDR3 DNA: TGTGCCAGCTCACGGACAGGGGAGGGCTATGGCTACACCTTC.

This rearrangement joins TRBV6-1 to TRBJ2-2; 10 nucleotides agree with TRBD1. CDR1 MNHNS and CDR2 SASEGT come from the germline V gene. V was clipped by 2 bases and J by 6 bases; unmatched bases: 9. The CDR3 consists of 17 residues. CDR3 nucleotide sequence: TGTGCCAGCAGTGAAAGGGTCGGGACAGGGGTTCCCGGGGAGCTGTTTTTT. It is translated as CASSERVGTGVPGELFF.

The rearrangement links TRBV9 to TRBJ2-3, with 10 bases that match TRBD2. Germline CDR1 reads SGDLS; CDR2 reads YYNGEE. The CDR3 covers 15 residues. V lost 9 bases to trimming and J lost 2 bases; unmatched junction nucleotides: 9. This CDR3 reads CATSASGGFTDTQYF. For the CDR3, the DNA is TGTGCCACGTCAGCTAGCGGGGGATTCACAGATACGCAGTATTTT.

The gene calls are TRBV14 and TRBJ2-4; a possible D gene is TRBD2 (5 bases). Germline CDR1 SGHDN, CDR2 FVKESK. This CDR3 region has 13 residues. V was clipped by 3 bases and J by 9 bases, with 12 bases between them. CDR3 residues: CASSHPSRGIQYF. DNA for the CDR3: TGTGCCAGCAGCCACCCTAGCCGGGGCATTCAGTACTTC. Supplemented by reference TRBV14 and TRBJ2-4, the full variable domain reads EAGVTQFPSHSVIEKGQTVTLRCDPISGHDNLYWYRRVMGKEIKFLLHFVKESKQDESGMPNNRFLAERTGGTYSTLKVQPAELEDSGVYFCASSHPSRGIQYFGAGTRLSVL.

The chain combines TRBV5-4 with TRBJ2-2; TRBD1 aligns across 7 bases. The CDR3 contains 16 residues. Looked up from germline, CDR1 is SGHNT and CDR2 is YYREEE (reference sequence). The trim removed 4 bases at V and 0 bases at J, leaving 6 bases unmatched. In DNA form, the CDR3 reads TGTGCCAGCAGCCCCCCGACAGGGACGAACACCGGGGAGCTGTTTTTT. It yields the protein CASSPPTGTNTGELFF.

This rearrangement joins TRBV29-1 to TRBJ1-2, with no clear D. The V and J ends lost 4 bases and 8 bases respectively, with 14 bases between them. Germline V gene sequence: CDR1 SQVTM, CDR2 ANQGSEA. This CDR3 has 12 amino acids. CDR3 region: CSVVDGRRGYTF. The CDR3 nucleotides are TGCAGCGTTGTAGATGGAAGGAGGGGCTACACCTTC.

This chain links TRBV5-1 with TRBJ2-7; D not resolved. CDR1 is SGHRS and CDR2 is YFSETQ in the germline V gene. The length of the CDR3 is 14 residues. With 5 bases removed from V and 0 bases from J, the gap between germline ends came to 12 bases. CDR3 coding DNA: TGCGCCAGCAGTGAGACTCCCCCCTCCTACGAGCAGTACTTC. It codes for CASSETPPSYEQYF.

In this sample, this clone turned up a few times. The chain uses TRBV15 and TRBJ2-1; the D gene is possibly TRBD2 (5 bases). Germline V gives CDR1 LNHNV, CDR2 YYDKDF (reference sequence). The V gene lost 0 bases and the J gene lost 7 bases, with 10 bases spanning the gap. The CDR3 covers 14 residues. Here the CDR3 reads CATSRDSGWNEQFF. The CDR3, as DNA: TGTGCCACCAGCAGAGATTCGGGGTGGAATGAGCAGTTCTTC.

This chain uses TRBV19 with TRBJ2-3, with a weak D call TRBD2 (6 bases). Germline values: CDR1 LNHDA, CDR2 SQIVND (reference sequence). V lost 1 base and J 4 bases, leaving 6 bases between the germline ends. The CDR3 consists of 13 residues. The chain's CDR3 is CASSIGLADTQYF. Written as DNA, the CDR3 is TGTGCCAGTAGTATAGGACTAGCAGATACGCAGTATTTT. The whole variable domain, remainder taken from reference TRBV19 and TRBJ2-3, is DGGITQSPKYLFRKEGQNVTLSCEQNLNHDAMYWYRQDPGQGLRLIYYSQIVNDFQKGDIAEGYSVSREKKESFPLTVTSAQKNPTAFYLCASSIGLADTQYFGPGTRLTVL.

This clone has just a few counts. This sequence joins TRBV6-1 and TRBJ1-4, with D unclear. With 2 bases removed from V and 8 bases from J, the gap between germline ends came to 12 bases. The germline gives CDR1 MNHNS, CDR2 SASEGT. CDR3 length: 14 residues. The CDR3 coding sequence is TGTGCCAGCAGTGAAATTCTCCGGGGAGAAAAACTGTTTTTT. This translates into CASSEILRGEKLFF.

The genes are TRBV27 and TRBJ1-2, with TRBD1 matching 8 bases. CDR1 MNHEY and CDR2 SMNVEV come from the germline V gene (reference sequence). J lost 4 bases, V lost 5 bases, and 9 bases had no gene match. This CDR3 contains 15 residues. CDR3 loop: CASSPDRGGSYGYTF. CDR3 DNA: TGTGCCAGCAGTCCAGACAGGGGTGGTAGCTATGGCTACACCTTC.

The rearrangement links TRBV7-3 to TRBJ1-6; 10 bases are a match to TRBD1. The CDR3 is made up of 15 amino acids. From germline, CDR1 is SGHTA and CDR2 FQGTGA. J was trimmed by 10 bases and V by 6 bases; bases with no gene match: 9. The CDR3 protein is CASSNRDRGKSPLHF. The DNA of the CDR3 is TGTGCCAGCAGTAACCGGGACAGGGGTAAATCACCCCTCCACTTT.

The CDR3 reads CASSPSRGAKETQYF. CDR3 in DNA: TGTGCCAGTAGCCCGTCCAGGGGGGCGAAGGAGACCCAGTACTTC. The genes are TRBV19 and TRBJ2-5; D possibly corresponds to TRBD1 (7 bases). Trimming took off 6 bases at V and 5 bases at J, with 19 bases between the two ends. CDR3 size: 15 residues. The germline V gene has CDR1 LNHDA and CDR2 SQIVND (reference sequence). The whole variable domain, filled in from reference TRBV19 and TRBJ2-5, reads DGGITQSPKYLFRKEGQNVTLSCEQNLNHDAMYWYRQDPGQGLRLIYYSQIVNDFQKGDIAEGYSVSREKKESFPLTVTSAQKNPTAFYLCASSPSRGAKETQYFGPGTRLLVL.

The CDR3 here is CASSGGISYGYTF. In DNA form, the CDR3 reads TGTGCCAGTAGCGGGGGGATCAGCTATGGCTACACCTTC. This chain connects TRBV19 to TRBJ1-2, with D perhaps TRBD1 (5 bases). Germline-derived CDR1 and CDR2 are LNHDA and SQIVND (reference sequence). Between the trimmed V and J ends, which lost 6 bases and 4 bases, there was a span of 12 bases. CDR3 length: 13 residues.

The chain combines TRBV19 with TRBJ2-7; 9 bases line up with TRBD1. The CDR3 runs to 16 residues. V was pared by 5 bases and J by 5 bases, with 13 bases of the junction left unmatched. Germline-derived CDR1 and CDR2 are LNHDA and SQIVND (reference sequence). The DNA for the CDR3 is TGTGCCAGTAGTCCTTCCACCGGGACAGGGAGGCACGAGCAGTACTTC. This encodes CASSPSTGTGRHEQYF.

This clone was seen more than once but under ten times. The CDR3 loop reads CASSQGLAGADTQYF. The CDR3 DNA sequence: TGCGCCAGCAGCCAAGGTTTAGCGGGAGCGGATACGCAGTATTTT. The rearrangement links TRBV4-1 to TRBJ2-3; 9 bases line up with TRBD2. Germline V gives CDR1 MGHRA, CDR2 YSYEKL. The CDR3 runs 15 residues. J was trimmed by 6 bases and V by 1 base; bases with no gene match: 5.

V is TRBV4-2 and J is TRBJ1-2; D unresolved. Germline V CDR1 and CDR2: LGHNA, YNFKEQ. Trimming shortened V by 0 bases and J by 2 bases, and 13 bases separated the two germline ends. This CDR3 has 16 residues. CDR3 sequence: CASSQDPWQMNYGYTF. In nucleotides, the CDR3 is TGTGCCAGCAGCCAAGATCCCTGGCAGATGAACTATGGCTACACCTTC.

A single count supports this clone. This CDR3 is CATSPHNWDRGEAEAFF. CDR3 DNA: TGTGCCACCAGTCCTCACAATTGGGACAGGGGGGAGGCTGAAGCTTTCTTT. The V call is TRBV15, the J call TRBJ1-1; 11 bases align to TRBD1. Trimming at V came to 6 bases and at J to 6 bases, leaving 15 bases not matched to a gene. CDR3 length: 17 amino acids. CDR1 and CDR2 (germline): LNHNV, YYDKDF (reference sequence).

V is TRBV28 and J is TRBJ1-2; the match to TRBD1 covers 8 bases. The trim removed 11 bases at V and 7 bases at J, leaving 9 bases unmatched. The CDR3 has 12 residues. From germline, CDR1 is MDHEN and CDR2 SYDVKM. CDR3 DNA: TGTGCCTTGGGGCAGGGGGCGTCTGGCTACACCTTC. Its translation is CALGQGASGYTF.

The J gene is TRBJ1-1, the V gene TRBV29-1; 7 bases align to TRBD1. The trim removed 3 bases at V and 1 base at J, leaving 5 bases unmatched. Looked up from germline, CDR1 is SQVTM and CDR2 is ANQGSEA. This CDR3 has 14 amino acids. As DNA, the CDR3 is TGCAGCGTTGACGTTACAGGGGCGAACACTGAAGCTTTCTTT. Residues: CSVDVTGANTEAFF.

V usage is TRBV5-1 and J usage is TRBJ1-5; TRBD1 aligns across 8 bases. CDR1 is SGHRS, CDR2 YFSETQ, per germline. V lost 2 bases to trimming and J lost 7 bases; unmatched junction nucleotides: 8. The CDR3 covers 15 residues. CDR3 in amino acids: CASSLSAGGGQPQHF. The CDR3 nucleotides read TGCGCCAGCAGCTTATCGGCAGGGGGCGGCCAGCCCCAGCATTTT. Drawing the rest from reference TRBV5-1 and TRBJ1-5, the complete variable domain is KAGVTQTPRYLIKTRGQQVTLSCSPISGHRSVSWYQQTPGQGLQFLFEYFSETQRNKGNFPGRFSGRQFSNSRSEMNVSTLELGDSALYLCASSLSAGGGQPQHFGDGTRLSIL.

V is TRBV28 and J is TRBJ2-5; 9 bases are shared with TRBD2. CDR1 and CDR2 (germline): MDHEN, SYDVKM. The CDR3 is 16 residues long. With 5 bases clipped from V and 2 bases from J, the junction kept 9 bases outside the gene matches. For the CDR3, the DNA is TGTGCCAGCAGTAAACTGGGACTAGCAACACAAGAGACCCAGTACTTC. Its protein is CASSKLGLATQETQYF.

The J gene is TRBJ2-1, the V gene TRBV5-1, with D perhaps matching TRBD2 (6 bases). From germline, CDR1 is SGHRS and CDR2 YFSETQ. V lost 0 bases and J 0 bases, leaving 7 bases between the germline ends. The CDR3 extends over 15 amino acids. In DNA, the CDR3 is TGCGCCAGCAGCTTGGACGGGAGCTCCTACAATGAGCAGTTCTTC. As protein: CASSLDGSSYNEQFF.